This TCR beta chain stems from a study of T-cell reconstitution after alpha-beta-depleted transplantation in children. Looked up from germline, CDR1 is SEHNR and CDR2 is FQNEAQ (reference sequence). V shed 3 bases, J shed 6 bases, and the junction held 10 bases outside the gene matches. The CDR3 totals 16 residues. Construction of the TCRbeta library involved unique molecular identifiers. TCRdb reprocessed the PCR reads via MiXCR and lists one record per CDR3 protein. This table holds around 600,000 distinct CDR3 sequences, around a sixth found once. The specimen was PBMCs from the stem cell graft donor, collected from the stem cell graft. The chain combines TRBV7-9 with TRBJ2-3, with 9 bases identical to TRBD2. The clonotype originates from a human donor who donated a stem cell graft to a child with acute myeloid leukemia. Here the CDR3 reads CASSFLAGGMSDTQYF. CDR3 nucleotide sequence: TGTGCCAGCAGCTTCCTTGCGGGGGGGATGTCGGATACGCAGTATTTT. Combining the CDR3 with reference TRBV7-9 and TRBJ2-3 gives the whole variable domain DTGVSQNPRHKITKRGQNVTFRCDPISEHNRLYWYRQTLGQGPEFLTYFQNEAQLEKSRLLSDRFSAERPKGSFSTLEIQRTEQGDSAMYLCASSFLAGGMSDTQYFGPGTRLTVL.